Sequencing of this TCR beta chain was carried out in a study of CD8 T cells in ankylosing spondylitis. Overall study results and limits: Certain motif variants had earlier appeared in reactive arthritis synovial fluid and blood. Disease-linked clones were reportedly significantly enriched in matched ankylosing spondylitis synovial fluid.

TCRdb reprocessed the 5' RACE reads with MiXCR, giving one entry per CDR3 protein. The data contain around 300,000 distinct CDR3 sequences, 11% of them singletons. The germline gives CDR1 MNHEY, CDR2 SMNVEV (reference sequence). V was clipped by 4 bases and J by 9 bases; unmatched bases: 8. This CDR3 is built from 15 residues. With respect to this clonotype: Its antigen is still unknown.

J is TRBJ2-1 and V is TRBV27, with 11 bases aligning to TRBD2. The TCR originated in a female donor with ankylosing spondylitis or in good health (not recorded which). Material: blood, either unsorted or a sorted T cell fraction (not recorded which). This chain's CDR3 is CASSSGTSGGGEQFF. Written as DNA, the CDR3 is TGTGCCAGCAGTTCAGGGACTAGCGGAGGTGGTGAGCAGTTCTTC.